Listed here are 27 T cell receptor beta chains from one sample, sequenced in a study of T cell responses to AZD1222 COVID-19 vaccine. Clones were read by immunoSEQ multiplex PCR, and TCRdb kept only the in-frame ones, dropping some. The profile shows approximately 150,000 clones, roughly 87% of them singletons. This specimen was peripheral blood, taken on day 0 of AZD1222 vaccination. These receptors were obtained from an adult in good health.

The chain has TRBV5-5 and TRBJ2-7; no clear D gene. This CDR3 has 12 residues. V was clipped by 1 base and J by 5 bases, with 7 bases between them. CDR1 and CDR2 from the germline V gene are SGHKS and YYEKEE (reference sequence). CDR3 in amino acids: CASSLMGDEQYF. The CDR3 DNA reads as TGTGCCAGCAGCTTGATGGGCGACGAGCAGTACTTC. Full variable domain (rest looked up from reference TRBV5-5 and TRBJ2-7): DAGVTQSPTHLIKTRGQQVTLRCSPISGHKSVSWYQQVLGQGPQFIFQYYEKEERGRGNFPDRFSARQFPNYSSELNVNALLLGDSALYLCASSLMGDEQYFGPGTRLTVT.

The chain joins TRBV21-1 to TRBJ1-3. TRBV21-1 is noted as a pseudogene. This CDR3 spans 16 amino acids. CDR3 bases: TGTGCCAGCAGCAAAATCGGGACTCACTCTGGAAACACCATATATTTT. It yields the protein CASSKIGTHSGNTIYF.

This clone has more than one count but fewer than ten. The genes are TRBV2 and TRBJ2-7; the D is unclear. Trimming left V 1 base short and J 5 bases short, with 12 bases between. The CDR3 loop spans 14 amino acids. CDR1 is SNHLY and CDR2 is FYNNEI in the germline V gene. CDR3 bases: TGTGCCAGCAGTGAAGGTCTAGAAGGAGACGAGCAGTACTTC. Translating it yields CASSEGLEGDEQYF.

The chain carries TRBV28 and TRBJ2-5, with D possibly being TRBD1 or TRBD2 (7 bases each). Trimming removed 6 bases from V and 2 bases from J, with 13 bases in between. This CDR3 has 14 amino acids. Per the germline V gene, CDR1 is MDHEN and CDR2 is SYDVKM. CDR3 nucleotide sequence: TGTGCCAGCAGCCCAGCGGGACAGCAAGAGACCCAGTACTTC. Its protein product is CASSPAGQQETQYF.

V and J are TRBV4-2 and TRBJ2-1; TRBD2 aligns across 11 bases. V lost 4 bases to trimming and J lost 2 bases; unmatched junction nucleotides: 7. The germline V gene encodes CDR1 LGHNA and CDR2 YNFKEQ. The CDR3 runs to 17 residues. The CDR3 sequence: CASSLGTSGSPYNEQFF. As DNA, the CDR3 is TGTGCCAGCAGCCTCGGGACTAGCGGTAGCCCCTACAATGAGCAGTTCTTC.

This clone was found a few times. V gene TRBV7-2 combines with J gene TRBJ1-2; TRBD1 agrees at 10 bases. Unmatched junction bases numbered 10, after V lost 3 bases and J lost 6 bases. The CDR3 loop spans 16 amino acids. Germline values: CDR1 SGHTA, CDR2 FQGNSA. CDR3 coding DNA: TGTGCCAGCAGCTTTTACCGGGACAGGGGACAGAATGGCTACACCTTC. It yields the protein CASSFYRDRGQNGYTF.

V is TRBV10-2 and J is TRBJ2-1; D is unresolved. CDR1 is WSHSY, CDR2 SAAADI, per germline. The V gene lost 2 bases and the J gene lost 6 bases, with 8 bases spanning the gap. This CDR3 has 13 residues. As DNA, the CDR3 is TGCGCCAGCAGTGAGCTCGGAAGCAATGAGCAGTTCTTC. It translates to CASSELGSNEQFF.

The gene calls are TRBV10-2 and TRBJ2-7; 10 bases line up with TRBD1. The ends lost 1 base at V and 1 base at J; junction bases unmatched: 1. This CDR3 spans 15 amino acids. CDR1 is WSHSY, CDR2 SAAADI, per germline. The CDR3 region has the DNA TGCGCCAGCAGTGAGTGGACAGGGGGTTCCTACGAGCAGTACTTC. It translates to CASSEWTGGSYEQYF.

This clone was recorded a few times. For the CDR3, the DNA is TGTGCCAGTAGATTCGGGGCTGAAGCTTTCTTT. It yields the protein CASRFGAEAFF. The chain couples TRBV19 to TRBJ1-1; D is undetermined. The germline V gene has CDR1 LNHDA and CDR2 SQIVND (reference sequence). Trimming removed 6 bases from V and 6 bases from J, with 8 bases in between. This CDR3 comprises 11 residues. The full variable domain, in which reference TRBV19 and TRBJ1-1 provide the parts outside the CDR3, is DGGITQSPKYLFRKEGQNVTLSCEQNLNHDAMYWYRQDPGQGLRLIYYSQIVNDFQKGDIAEGYSVSREKKESFPLTVTSAQKNPTAFYLCASRFGAEAFFGQGTRLTVV.

V is TRBV28 and J is TRBJ1-1; a possible D gene is TRBD1 (5 bases). CDR1 and CDR2 (germline): MDHEN, SYDVKM. The CDR3 covers 12 residues. V lost 8 bases and J 0 bases, leaving 7 bases between the germline ends. The CDR3, as DNA: TGTGCCAGCGGGGGATTGAACACTGAAGCTTTCTTT. Encoded protein: CASGGLNTEAFF.

The rearrangement joins TRBV19 to TRBJ1-3; D is perhaps TRBD1 (6 bases). This CDR3 is 16 amino acids long. CDR1 is LNHDA, CDR2 SQIVND, per germline (reference sequence). Trimming removed 6 bases from V and 6 bases from J, with 21 bases in between. This chain's CDR3 is CASSINPAGAENTIYF. The CDR3 DNA sequence: TGTGCCAGTAGCATCAACCCGGCGGGGGCTGAAAACACCATATATTTT.

This chain uses TRBV20-1 with TRBJ2-1, with D maybe TRBD2 (6 bases). Per the germline V gene, CDR1 is DFQATT and CDR2 is SNEGSKA (reference sequence). Trimming removed 4 bases at V and 9 bases at J, with 10 bases between. This CDR3 is built from 11 residues. The CDR3 region has the DNA TGCAGTGCTATCCTAGCGCGTGAGCAGTTCTTC. Translation gives CSAILAREQFF.

V is TRBV5-1 and J is TRBJ2-3; tentatively, D is TRBD1 (6 bases). The CDR3 totals 13 residues. V lost 0 bases and J lost 4, with 6 bases in between. CDR1 SGHRS and CDR2 YFSETQ come from the germline V gene. The CDR3 sequence is CASSLEGADTQYF. The CDR3 coding sequence is TGCGCCAGCAGCTTGGAGGGGGCAGATACGCAGTATTTT.

The rearrangement links TRBV27 to TRBJ2-1; TRBD1 matches at 9 bases. The V and J ends lost 4 bases and 7 bases, in that order; junction bases with no gene match: 8. Germline assignment: CDR1 MNHEY and CDR2 SMNVEV (reference sequence). This CDR3 spans 15 amino acids. The CDR3 region is CASSSSGTGRNEQFF. CDR3 nucleotides: TGTGCCAGCAGTTCATCCGGGACAGGGAGGAATGAGCAGTTCTTC.

V gene TRBV9 combines with J gene TRBJ2-1, with TRBD2 identical over 7 bases. With 4 bases clipped from V and 7 bases from J, the junction kept 14 bases outside the gene matches. The CDR3 sequence is 16 residues long. Germline V gives CDR1 SGDLS, CDR2 YYNGEE. The CDR3 loop reads CASSPRGSGVKNEQFF. Here the CDR3 DNA reads TGTGCCAGCAGCCCCCGGGGGAGCGGGGTGAAGAATGAGCAGTTCTTC.

The chain joins TRBV7-8 to TRBJ1-6; no clear D. Germline V gene data show CDR1 as SGHVS and CDR2 as FQNEAQ. V was pared by 1 base and J by 9 bases, with 13 bases between. The CDR3 totals 15 residues. The CDR3 DNA follows: TGTGCCAGCAGCTTAGAATCGGGGTATGGTTCACCCCTCCACTTT. Its protein is CASSLESGYGSPLHF.

This chain links TRBV11-2 with TRBJ2-6; D remains unclear. V was pared by 5 bases and J by 0 bases, with 14 bases between. Germline V gives CDR1 SGHAT, CDR2 FQNNGV. The length of the CDR3 is 17 residues. The chain's CDR3 is CASSPRAENSGANVLTF. CDR3 coding DNA: TGTGCCAGCAGCCCCCGGGCCGAAAACTCTGGGGCCAACGTCCTGACTTTC.

This clone came up once. The chain joins TRBV18 to TRBJ1-5; D is possibly TRBD1 (5 bases). Germline V lookup: CDR1 KGHSH, CDR2 LQKENI. The CDR3 covers 16 residues. Trimming pared 6 bases from V and 5 bases from J, leaving 20 bases between. This CDR3 reads CASSTGGQGSHQPQHF. CDR3 in DNA: TGTGCCAGCTCTACGGGCGGGCAGGGTTCCCATCAGCCCCAGCATTTT.

J is TRBJ2-7 and V is TRBV19; 10 bases agree with TRBD1. V was pared by 6 bases and J by 5 bases, with 4 bases of the junction left unmatched. CDR1 and CDR2 from the germline V gene are LNHDA and SQIVND (reference sequence). The CDR3 has 13 residues. CDR3: CASRGQGFNEQYF. DNA of the CDR3: TGTGCCAGTAGGGGACAGGGGTTCAACGAGCAGTACTTC. Complete variable domain (other parts from reference TRBV19 and TRBJ2-7): DGGITQSPKYLFRKEGQNVTLSCEQNLNHDAMYWYRQDPGQGLRLIYYSQIVNDFQKGDIAEGYSVSREKKESFPLTVTSAQKNPTAFYLCASRGQGFNEQYFGPGTRLTVT.

The rearrangement joins TRBV14 to TRBJ1-3; D not resolved. This CDR3 is 16 amino acids long. The V and J ends lost 4 bases and 0 bases respectively, with 13 bases between them. Germline V CDR1 and CDR2: SGHDN, FVKESK. DNA for the CDR3: TGTGCCAGCAGCCCCCTCGCAGCCTTCTCTGGAAACACCATATATTTT. It translates to CASSPLAAFSGNTIYF.

The V gene is TRBV18, the J gene TRBJ2-3, with 9 nucleotides matching TRBD2. V gave up 5 bases and J gave up 9 bases; unmatched junction bases: 3. Germline assignment: CDR1 KGHSH and CDR2 LQKENI. CDR3 length: 12 residues. CDR3 bases: TGTGCCAGCTCAAGACTAGCGGACACGCAGTATTTT. Translated, it gives CASSRLADTQYF.

The gene calls are TRBV10-2 and TRBJ1-2; TRBD1 aligns across 10 bases. V lost 3 bases, J lost 2 bases, and 6 bases stayed unmatched. The CDR3 totals 16 residues. CDR1 and CDR2 (germline): WSHSY, SAAADI. The CDR3 is CASSERTGGNNYGYTF. In nucleotides, the CDR3 is TGCGCCAGCAGTGAACGGACAGGGGGGAACAACTATGGCTACACCTTC.

This rearrangement joins TRBV4-1 to TRBJ2-7, with D hard to call. Trimming removed 1 base from V and 6 bases from J, with 10 bases in between. Germline V gene lookup returns CDR1 MGHRA and CDR2 YSYEKL. The CDR3 runs to 13 residues. The CDR3 DNA is TGCGCCAGCAGCCAAGCCTGGTCGGGCGAGCAGTACTTC. This gives the protein CASSQAWSGEQYF.

The V gene is TRBV19, the J gene TRBJ2-2; D perhaps matches TRBD1 (6 bases). The CDR3 is made up of 16 amino acids. In germline, CDR1 is LNHDA, CDR2 SQIVND (reference sequence). Deletions cut 4 bases from V and 2 bases from J, with 14 bases between. The CDR3 DNA follows: TGTGCCAGTAGTAATACAGGGATACATAACACCGGGGAGCTGTTTTTT. Encoded protein: CASSNTGIHNTGELFF. Based on the CDR3 plus reference TRBV19 and TRBJ2-2, the full variable domain is DGGITQSPKYLFRKEGQNVTLSCEQNLNHDAMYWYRQDPGQGLRLIYYSQIVNDFQKGDIAEGYSVSREKKESFPLTVTSAQKNPTAFYLCASSNTGIHNTGELFFGEGSRLTVL.

This rearrangement joins TRBV6-5 to TRBJ2-7; TRBD2 agrees at 12 bases. This CDR3 region has 16 residues. The ends lost 4 bases at V and 5 bases at J; junction bases unmatched: 9. Germline loops: CDR1 MNHEY, CDR2 SVGAGI. The CDR3 region is CASSSLTSGGWDEQYF. DNA for the CDR3: TGTGCCAGCAGTTCCCTGACTAGCGGGGGATGGGACGAGCAGTACTTC.

The DNA for the CDR3 is TGTGCCAGCAGAGCGGGACAGGGGGCGATGAGCAATCAGCCCCAGCATTTT. As protein: CASRAGQGAMSNQPQHF. This sequence joins TRBV7-2 and TRBJ1-5, with TRBD1 identical over 12 bases. This CDR3 has 17 residues. Germline V gene sequence: CDR1 SGHTA, CDR2 FQGNSA. Unmatched junction bases numbered 7, after V lost 6 bases and J lost 1 base.

The chain joins TRBV5-4 to TRBJ1-5; possibly TRBD1 for D (5 bases). The CDR3 length is 13 residues. Germline CDR1 SGHNT, CDR2 YYREEE (reference sequence). Between the trimmed V and J ends, which lost 7 bases and 2 bases, there was a span of 10 bases. CDR3 amino acids: CASRDAGNQPQHF. The CDR3, as DNA: TGTGCCAGCCGGGACGCAGGCAATCAGCCCCAGCATTTT.